The present entry profiles one T cell receptor (beta chain) with its context. These data come from a study of early T cells in non-severe SARS-CoV-2 infection. Unique molecular identifiers were attached to individual cDNA molecules. One entry per CDR3 protein results from TCRdb running MiXCR on the 5' RACE reads. The table shows some 40,000 distinct CDR3 sequences, with about 4.9% occurring only once. The ends were cut back, 6 bases at V and 0 bases at J, with 12 bases in the middle. CDR3 size: 14 residues. Per the germline V gene, CDR1 is SGHNT and CDR2 is YENEEA. The V gene is TRBV11-3, the J gene TRBJ2-7; no definite D call. Sequences were obtained from whole blood. The clonotype was recovered from an adult who was a healthcare worker with PCR-confirmed SARS-CoV-2 infection or an uninfected control (not recorded which). The CDR3 is CASSRSEISYEQYF. The CDR3, as DNA: TGTGCCAGCAGTCGGTCGGAGATCTCCTACGAGCAGTACTTC.